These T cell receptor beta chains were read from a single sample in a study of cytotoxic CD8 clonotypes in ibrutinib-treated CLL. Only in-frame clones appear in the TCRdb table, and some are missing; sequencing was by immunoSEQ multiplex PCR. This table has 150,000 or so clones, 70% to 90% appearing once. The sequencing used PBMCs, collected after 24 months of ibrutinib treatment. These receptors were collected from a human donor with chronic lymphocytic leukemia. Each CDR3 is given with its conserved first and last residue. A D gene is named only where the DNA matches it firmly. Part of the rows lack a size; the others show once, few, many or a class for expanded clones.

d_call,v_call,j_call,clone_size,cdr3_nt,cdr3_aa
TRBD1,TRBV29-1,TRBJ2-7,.,TGCAGCGTTGAGAGGGACAGGGGACGCGAGCAGTACTTC,CSVERDRGREQYF
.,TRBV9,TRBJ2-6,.,TGTGCCAGCAGCCCACGCCCGCTAGCGTCGGGGGCCAACGTCCTGACTTTC,CASSPRPLASGANVLTF
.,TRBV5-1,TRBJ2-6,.,TGCGCCAGCAGCTTGATTGGGGGCTCTGGGGCCAACGTCCTGACTTTC,CASSLIGGSGANVLTF
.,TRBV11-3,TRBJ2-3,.,TGTGCCAGCAGTCCCTCCCGTGGCACAGATACGCAGTATTTT,CASSPSRGTDTQYF
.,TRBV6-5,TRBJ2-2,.,TGTGCCAGCATGGGCCATGGGGGCACCGGGGAGCTGTTTTTT,CASMGHGGTGELFF
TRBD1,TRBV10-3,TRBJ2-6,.,TGTGCCATCACTAAGACAGGGGACAACTCTGGGGCCAACGTCCTGACTTTC,CAITKTGDNSGANVLTF
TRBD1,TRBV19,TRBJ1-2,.,TGTGCCAGTAGTCCCTCCGGACAGGGGGCGAACTATGGCTACACCTTC,CASSPSGQGANYGYTF
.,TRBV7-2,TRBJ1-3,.,TGTGCCAGCAGCTTTTGGGGGCCTGGAAACACCATATATTTT,CASSFWGPGNTIYF
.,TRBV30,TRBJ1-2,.,TGTGCCTGGAGTTTAGGGGACTATGGCTACACCTTC,CAWSLGDYGYTF
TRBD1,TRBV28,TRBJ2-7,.,TGTGCCAGCAGTCTCAGGGGGCCCTACGAGCAGTACTTC,CASSLRGPYEQYF
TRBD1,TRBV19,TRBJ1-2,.,TGTGCCAGTAAAGAAGGGGGCGACTATGGCTACACCTTC,CASKEGGDYGYTF
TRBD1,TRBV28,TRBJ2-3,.,TGTGCCAGCAGCCTGCCATGGACAGGGGGCCTTATTGGCACAGATACGCAGTATTTT,CASSLPWTGGLIGTDTQYF
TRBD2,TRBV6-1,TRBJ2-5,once,TGTGCCAGCGCCGGCTCCCTAGCGGGGGAAGAGACCCAGTACTTC,CASAGSLAGEETQYF
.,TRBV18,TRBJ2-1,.,TGTGCCAGCTCACCCCTTCTTGCCGCCAGCTCGTCGAATGAGCAGTTCTTC,CASSPLLAASSSNEQFF
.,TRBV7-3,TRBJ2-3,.,TGTGCCAGCAGCTTAGAGGCACGTGCTAGCACAGATACGCAGTATTTT,CASSLEARASTDTQYF
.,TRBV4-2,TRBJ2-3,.,TGTGCCAGCAGCCTCCAGGACCGCACAGATACGCAGTATTTT,CASSLQDRTDTQYF
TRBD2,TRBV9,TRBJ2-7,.,TGTGCCAGCAGCGGACGACTAGCGGGGGGACTCTACGAGCAGTACTTC,CASSGRLAGGLYEQYF
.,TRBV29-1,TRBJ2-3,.,TGCAGCCTCCGACGCGCCGGCACAGATACGCAGTATTTT,CSLRRAGTDTQYF
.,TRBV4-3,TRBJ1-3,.,TGCGCCAGCAGCCAAGTGACGGGGTGGGGAAACACCATATATTTT,CASSQVTGWGNTIYF
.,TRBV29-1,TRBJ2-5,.,TGCGCGGGCATCATCGGGGAGACCCAGTACTTC,CAGIIGETQYF